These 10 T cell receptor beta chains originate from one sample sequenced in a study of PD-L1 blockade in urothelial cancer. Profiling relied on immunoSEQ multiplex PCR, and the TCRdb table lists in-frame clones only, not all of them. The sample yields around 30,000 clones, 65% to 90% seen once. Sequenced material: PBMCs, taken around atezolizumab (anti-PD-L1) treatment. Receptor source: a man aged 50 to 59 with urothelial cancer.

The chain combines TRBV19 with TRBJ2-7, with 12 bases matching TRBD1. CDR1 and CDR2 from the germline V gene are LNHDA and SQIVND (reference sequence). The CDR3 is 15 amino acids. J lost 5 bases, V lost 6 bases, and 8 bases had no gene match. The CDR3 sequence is CASSGDRGPFDEQYF. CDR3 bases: TGTGCCAGTAGCGGGGACAGGGGGCCTTTTGACGAGCAGTACTTC.

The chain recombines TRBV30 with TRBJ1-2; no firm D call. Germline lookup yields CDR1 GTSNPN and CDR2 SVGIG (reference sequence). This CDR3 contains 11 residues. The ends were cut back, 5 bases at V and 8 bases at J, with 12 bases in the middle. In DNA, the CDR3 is TGTGCCTGGGGGCTTGCGGGGGGCTACACCTTC. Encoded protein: CAWGLAGGYTF.

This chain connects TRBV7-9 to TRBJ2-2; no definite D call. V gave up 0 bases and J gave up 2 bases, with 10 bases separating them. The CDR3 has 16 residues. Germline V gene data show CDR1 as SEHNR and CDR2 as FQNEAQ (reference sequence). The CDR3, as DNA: TGTGCCAGCAGCTTAGCGGCGGCCACTAACACCGGGGAGCTGTTTTTT. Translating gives CASSLAAATNTGELFF.

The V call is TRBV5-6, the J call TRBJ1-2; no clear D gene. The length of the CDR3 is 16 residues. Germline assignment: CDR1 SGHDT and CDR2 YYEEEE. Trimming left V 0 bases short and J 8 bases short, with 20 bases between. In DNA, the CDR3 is TGTGCCAGCAGCTTGGTGGCCACAGCGGGTTTAAGGGGCTACACCTTC. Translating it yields CASSLVATAGLRGYTF.

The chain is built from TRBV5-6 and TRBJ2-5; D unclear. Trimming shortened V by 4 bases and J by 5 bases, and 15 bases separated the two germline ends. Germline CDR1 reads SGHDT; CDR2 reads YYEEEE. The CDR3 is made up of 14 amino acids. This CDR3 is CASSPKRVGETQYF. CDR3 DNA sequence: TGTGCCAGCAGCCCCAAGCGCGTCGGGGAGACCCAGTACTTC.

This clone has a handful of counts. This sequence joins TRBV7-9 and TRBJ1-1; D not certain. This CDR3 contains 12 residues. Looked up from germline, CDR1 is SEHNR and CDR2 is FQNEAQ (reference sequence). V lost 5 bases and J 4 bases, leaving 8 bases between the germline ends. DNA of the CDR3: TGTGCCAGCAGCCCGATAGTCACTGAAGCTTTCTTT. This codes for CASSPIVTEAFF.

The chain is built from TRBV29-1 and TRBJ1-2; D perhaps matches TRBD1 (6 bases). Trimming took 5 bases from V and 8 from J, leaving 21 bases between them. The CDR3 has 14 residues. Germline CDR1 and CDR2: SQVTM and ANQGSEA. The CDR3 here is CSVRQVAANGGYTF. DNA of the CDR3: TGCAGCGTTCGACAGGTCGCCGCAAATGGGGGCTACACCTTC.

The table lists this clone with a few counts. CDR3 amino acids: CAGHHGGRASDTQYF. CDR3 sequence (DNA): TGTGCCGGGCATCATGGCGGGAGGGCCTCAGATACGCAGTATTTT. The chain has TRBV7-9 and TRBJ2-3, with TRBD2 matching 9 bases. CDR1 and CDR2 (germline): SEHNR, FQNEAQ (reference sequence). The CDR3 has 15 amino acids. Trimming removed 11 bases from V and 4 bases from J; junction bases left unmatched: 13.

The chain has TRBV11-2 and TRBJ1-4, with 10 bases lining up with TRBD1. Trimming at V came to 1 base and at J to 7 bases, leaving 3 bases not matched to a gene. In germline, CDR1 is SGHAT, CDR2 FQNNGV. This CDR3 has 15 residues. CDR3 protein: CASSLVGTGAEKLFF. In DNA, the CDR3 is TGTGCCAGCAGCTTAGTGGGGACAGGGGCTGAAAAACTGTTTTTT.

CDR3 in DNA: TGTGCCAGCAGCTCCGCTACAGGGCTAGATACGCAGTATTTT. Its protein product is CASSSATGLDTQYF. The chain couples TRBV7-9 to TRBJ2-3; D is perhaps TRBD1 (6 bases). V lost 4 bases and J 5 bases, leaving 13 bases between the germline ends. The CDR3 loop spans 14 amino acids. In germline, CDR1 is SEHNR, CDR2 FQNEAQ (reference sequence).